This is a list of T cell receptor beta chains from one sample in a study of cytomegalovirus exposure and HLA in healthy donors. TCRdb keeps only in-frame clones here, not all; method: immunoSEQ multiplex PCR. The sample lists about 130,000 clones, approximately 84% occurring once. Sequencing was done on a sample of PBMCs. Receptors were obtained from a woman in her forties in good health and CMV-seronegative. Each CDR3 is given with its conserved first and last residue. D genes are given only for firm matches. Clone size, where shown, is once, few, many, or a class for clones that have expanded.

abundance: NA; j_gene: TRBJ2-1; v_gene: TRBV7-3; d_gene: TRBD2; CDR3nt: TGTGCCAGCAGCTCCCCGGGAGGAGAGCAGTTCTTC; CDR3aa: CASSSPGGEQFF
abundance: NA; j_gene: TRBJ2-1; v_gene: TRBV2; d_gene: TRBD2; CDR3nt: TGTGCCAGCAGTGAACACCTAGCGGGAGTAAATGAGCAGTTCTTC; CDR3aa: CASSEHLAGVNEQFF
abundance: NA; j_gene: TRBJ2-6; v_gene: TRBV6-5; d_gene: TRBD1; CDR3nt: TGTGCCAGCAGGGGACAGGGGGCTGGGGCCAACGGCCTGACTTTC; CDR3aa: CASRGQGAGANGLTF
abundance: once; j_gene: TRBJ2-3; v_gene: TRBV28; d_gene: TRBD1; CDR3nt: TGTGCCAGCAGTTTTCCCGGACAGGCTGGCACAGATACGCAGTATTTT; CDR3aa: CASSFPGQAGTDTQYF
abundance: NA; j_gene: TRBJ2-1; v_gene: TRBV12-2; d_gene: NA; CDR3nt: TGTGCAAGTCGCTTAGGAGACAGGGCACACAATGAGCAGTTCTTC; CDR3aa: CASRLGDRAHNEQFF
abundance: NA; j_gene: TRBJ2-7; v_gene: TRBV10-3; d_gene: TRBD1; CDR3nt: TGTGCCATCTCATACCCGGGACAGTACGAGCAGTACTTC; CDR3aa: CAISYPGQYEQYF
abundance: few; j_gene: TRBJ1-2; v_gene: TRBV19; d_gene: TRBD1; CDR3nt: TGTGCCAGTACCCAAACGACAGGGACTAACTATGGCTACACCTTC; CDR3aa: CASTQTTGTNYGYTF
abundance: NA; j_gene: TRBJ2-3; v_gene: TRBV28; d_gene: TRBD2; CDR3nt: TGTGCCAGCAGCCAAGGAGCTAGCGGACGCACAGATACGCAGTATTTT; CDR3aa: CASSQGASGRTDTQYF
abundance: NA; j_gene: TRBJ2-7; v_gene: TRBV5-1; d_gene: TRBD2; CDR3nt: TGCGCCAGCAGTCGACTAGCGGGCGCCGATTCCCCGGCCTACGAGCAGTACTTC; CDR3aa: CASSRLAGADSPAYEQYF
abundance: NA; j_gene: TRBJ1-2; v_gene: TRBV5-6; d_gene: NA; CDR3nt: TGTGCCAGCAGCTCCTGGGGGGCTAACTATGGCTACACCTTC; CDR3aa: CASSSWGANYGYTF
abundance: NA; j_gene: TRBJ1-2; v_gene: TRBV9; d_gene: TRBD1; CDR3nt: TGTGCCAGCAGCGTAACGGGACAGCGAACCTATGGCTACACCTTC; CDR3aa: CASSVTGQRTYGYTF
abundance: NA; j_gene: TRBJ2-1; v_gene: TRBV19; d_gene: NA; CDR3nt: TGTGCCAGCAGTATAGACAGCTACAATGAGCAGTTCTTC; CDR3aa: CASSIDSYNEQFF
abundance: NA; j_gene: TRBJ2-7; v_gene: TRBV30; d_gene: NA; CDR3nt: TGTGCCTGGAGCGGCAGGGAAAGTTCGGTAAGATACGAGCAGTACTTC; CDR3aa: CAWSGRESSVRYEQYF
abundance: NA; j_gene: TRBJ1-1; v_gene: TRBV6-5; d_gene: NA; CDR3nt: TGTGCCAGCAGTTACATTCGGGGTGGTGAAGCTTTCTTT; CDR3aa: CASSYIRGGEAFF
abundance: NA; j_gene: TRBJ2-2; v_gene: TRBV28; d_gene: TRBD1; CDR3nt: TGTGCCAGCAGTGAACAGGGGACAGGGATTAGAAGGGAGCTGTTTTTT; CDR3aa: CASSEQGTGIRRELFF
abundance: once; j_gene: TRBJ1-1; v_gene: TRBV2; d_gene: TRBD1; CDR3nt: TGTGCCAGCGGACAGGGGTGGTACACTGAAGCTTTCTTT; CDR3aa: CASGQGWYTEAFF
abundance: few; j_gene: TRBJ1-5; v_gene: TRBV29-1; d_gene: NA; CDR3nt: TGCAGCGTCGAAACAAGGGAGAGTCAGCCCCAGCATTTT; CDR3aa: CSVETRESQPQHF
abundance: few; j_gene: TRBJ1-5; v_gene: TRBV6-4; d_gene: TRBD1; CDR3nt: TGTGCCAGCAGTCTGACAGGGGGGCAGCCCCAGCATTTT; CDR3aa: CASSLTGGQPQHF
abundance: NA; j_gene: TRBJ2-4; v_gene: TRBV30; d_gene: TRBD2; CDR3nt: TGTGCCTTTCTCCCGGGACTAGCGGGGGGGTTTGTAAACAGTCAGTACTTC; CDR3aa: CAFLPGLAGGFVNSQYF
abundance: NA; j_gene: TRBJ1-1; v_gene: TRBV7-9; d_gene: NA; CDR3nt: TGTTCCAGCAGCAGCCAGGGAAGGAGTGCTTTCTTT; CDR3aa: CSSSSQGRSAFF
abundance: few; j_gene: TRBJ2-7; v_gene: TRBV5-5; d_gene: NA; CDR3nt: TGTGCCAGCAGCTTGTCCCTCCCCTACGAGCAGTACTTC; CDR3aa: CASSLSLPYEQYF
abundance: NA; j_gene: TRBJ1-1; v_gene: TRBV5-6; d_gene: NA; CDR3nt: TGTGCCAGCAGCTTACTTAAGATTGGGCAGAGACACACTGAAGCTTTCTTT; CDR3aa: CASSLLKIGQRHTEAFF
abundance: NA; j_gene: TRBJ2-7; v_gene: TRBV18; d_gene: TRBD1; CDR3nt: TGTGCCAGCTCACTATCCGGGACAGGGGGCGGCGAGCAGTACTTC; CDR3aa: CASSLSGTGGGEQYF
abundance: NA; j_gene: TRBJ2-7; v_gene: TRBV28; d_gene: TRBD1; CDR3nt: TGTGCCAGCAGCCTAGGGACAGGGCCCTACGAGCAGTACTTC; CDR3aa: CASSLGTGPYEQYF
abundance: NA; j_gene: TRBJ2-1; v_gene: TRBV5-8; d_gene: NA; CDR3nt: TGTGCCAGCAGCTTAGGGGGCTCCTACAATGAGCAGTTCTTC; CDR3aa: CASSLGGSYNEQFF
abundance: NA; j_gene: TRBJ1-5; v_gene: TRBV27; d_gene: TRBD1; CDR3nt: TGTGCCAGCAGAAGCGCTGGGACAGGGGATAAGCCCCAGCATTTT; CDR3aa: CASRSAGTGDKPQHF
abundance: NA; j_gene: TRBJ2-1; v_gene: TRBV20-1; d_gene: NA; CDR3nt: TGCAGTGCTGCCCGGGGTAGCCGGCAGTTCTTC; CDR3aa: CSAARGSRQFF
abundance: NA; j_gene: TRBJ2-2; v_gene: TRBV15; d_gene: TRBD1; CDR3nt: TGTGCCACCGCACAGGGGTCGCGGTCCGGGGAGCTGTTTTTT; CDR3aa: CATAQGSRSGELFF
abundance: NA; j_gene: TRBJ2-2; v_gene: TRBV5-1; d_gene: TRBD2; CDR3nt: TGCGCCAGCAGCCCTACTGGACTAGCGGGAGAGGCCGGGGAGCTGTTTTTT; CDR3aa: CASSPTGLAGEAGELFF
abundance: NA; j_gene: TRBJ1-2; v_gene: TRBV25-1; d_gene: NA; CDR3nt: TGTGCCAGCAGTGAATACCAGTCTAACTATGGCTACACCTTC; CDR3aa: CASSEYQSNYGYTF
abundance: NA; j_gene: TRBJ2-7; v_gene: TRBV29-1; d_gene: TRBD2; CDR3nt: TGCAGCGTGGTTGAGCGGGAGGGATCCTACGAGCAGTACTTC; CDR3aa: CSVVEREGSYEQYF
abundance: NA; j_gene: TRBJ2-5; v_gene: TRBV5-1; d_gene: TRBD2; CDR3nt: TGCGCCAGCAGCTCAGGACTAGCTTTGGAGACCCAGTACTTC; CDR3aa: CASSSGLALETQYF
abundance: NA; j_gene: TRBJ2-1; v_gene: TRBV9; d_gene: TRBD2; CDR3nt: TGTGCCAGCAGCGAACCGGGACTAGCGGGAAATGAGCAGTTCTTC; CDR3aa: CASSEPGLAGNEQFF
abundance: NA; j_gene: TRBJ2-7; v_gene: TRBV11-2; d_gene: TRBD2; CDR3nt: TGTGCCAGCAGCTTAGATCGACTAGCGGGGGGCTCCTACGAGCAGTACTTC; CDR3aa: CASSLDRLAGGSYEQYF
abundance: NA; j_gene: TRBJ1-4; v_gene: TRBV7-9; d_gene: NA; CDR3nt: TGTGCCAGCAGCTTAGAAGGGGCAGGGGAAAAACTGTTTTTT; CDR3aa: CASSLEGAGEKLFF
abundance: NA; j_gene: TRBJ1-6; v_gene: TRBV6-1; d_gene: TRBD1; CDR3nt: TGTGCCAGCAGTGGAACAGGGGTCAACTCCTATAATTCACCCCTCCACTTT; CDR3aa: CASSGTGVNSYNSPLHF
abundance: NA; j_gene: TRBJ2-5; v_gene: TRBV5-1; d_gene: TRBD1; CDR3nt: TGCGCCAGCAGCTCCGGGACAGGGAGCGAGACCCAGTACTTC; CDR3aa: CASSSGTGSETQYF
abundance: NA; j_gene: TRBJ1-1; v_gene: TRBV7-9; d_gene: NA; CDR3nt: TGTGCCAGCAGCTTCGTCCGGGACACTGAAGCTTTCTTT; CDR3aa: CASSFVRDTEAFF
abundance: NA; j_gene: TRBJ2-2; v_gene: TRBV28; d_gene: NA; CDR3nt: TGTGCCAGCAGTTTACCCCAGGGTGGCGGGGAGCTGTTTTTT; CDR3aa: CASSLPQGGGELFF
abundance: NA; j_gene: TRBJ2-1; v_gene: TRBV6-1; d_gene: TRBD2; CDR3nt: TGTGCCAGCAGAGGGGGGACTAGCTACAATGAGCAGTTCTTC; CDR3aa: CASRGGTSYNEQFF
abundance: NA; j_gene: TRBJ2-2; v_gene: TRBV5-1; d_gene: TRBD2; CDR3nt: TGCGCCAGCAGCTCGGGGACTAGCGGAACCGGGGAGCTGTTTTTT; CDR3aa: CASSSGTSGTGELFF
abundance: NA; j_gene: TRBJ2-7; v_gene: TRBV19; d_gene: TRBD1; CDR3nt: TGTGCCAGTAGTCCGACAGGGATGGCCTACGAGCAGTACTTC; CDR3aa: CASSPTGMAYEQYF